This T cell receptor beta chain is from a study of blood T cell repertoires in COVID-19. Germline trimming cut 3 bases from V and 8 bases from J; bases unmatched to any gene: 15. The CDR3 extends over 16 amino acids. Germline V lookup: CDR1 SGHNT, CDR2 YYREEE (reference sequence). Using immunoSEQ multiplex PCR, the repertoire was profiled, and TCRdb retains in-frame clones only, with some absent. Of 70,000 to 80,000 clones listed, roughly 85% are singletons. The origin of this receptor is a woman aged 80 or over with active or convalescent COVID-19. The chain is built from TRBV5-4 and TRBJ1-2, with 8 bases that match TRBD1. Sequences were obtained from peripheral blood. The chain's CDR3 is CASSSQNPRGRRGYTF. Written as DNA, the CDR3 is TGTGCCAGCAGCTCCCAGAATCCCAGGGGGCGCCGGGGCTACACCTTC.